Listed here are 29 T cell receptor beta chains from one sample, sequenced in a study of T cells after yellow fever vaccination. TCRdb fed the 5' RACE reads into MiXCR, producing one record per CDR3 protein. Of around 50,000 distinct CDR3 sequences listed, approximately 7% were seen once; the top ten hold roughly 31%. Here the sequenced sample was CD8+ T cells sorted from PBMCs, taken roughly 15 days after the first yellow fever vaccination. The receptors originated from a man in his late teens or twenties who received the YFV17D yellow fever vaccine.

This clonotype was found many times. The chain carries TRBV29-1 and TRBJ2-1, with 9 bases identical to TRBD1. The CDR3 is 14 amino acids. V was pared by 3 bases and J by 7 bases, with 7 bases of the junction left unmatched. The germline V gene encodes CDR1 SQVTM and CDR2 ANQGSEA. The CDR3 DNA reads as TGCAGCGTTGAGGACAGGGGCGTGGAGAATGAGCAGTTCTTC. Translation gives CSVEDRGVENEQFF.

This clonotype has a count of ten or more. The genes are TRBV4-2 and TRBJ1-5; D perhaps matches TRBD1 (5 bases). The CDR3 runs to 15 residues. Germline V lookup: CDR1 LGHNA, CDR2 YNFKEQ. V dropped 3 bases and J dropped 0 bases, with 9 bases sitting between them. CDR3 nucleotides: TGTGCCAGCAGCCAGGGACTCTATAGCAATCAGCCCCAGCATTTT. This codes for CASSQGLYSNQPQHF.

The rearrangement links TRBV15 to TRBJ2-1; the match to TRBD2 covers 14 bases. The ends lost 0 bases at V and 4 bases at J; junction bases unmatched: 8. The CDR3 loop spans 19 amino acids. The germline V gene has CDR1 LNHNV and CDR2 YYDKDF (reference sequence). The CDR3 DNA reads TGTGCCACCAGCAGAGATGGACTAGCGGGGGGCGTCATTTACAATGAGCAGTTCTTC. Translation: CATSRDGLAGGVIYNEQFF.

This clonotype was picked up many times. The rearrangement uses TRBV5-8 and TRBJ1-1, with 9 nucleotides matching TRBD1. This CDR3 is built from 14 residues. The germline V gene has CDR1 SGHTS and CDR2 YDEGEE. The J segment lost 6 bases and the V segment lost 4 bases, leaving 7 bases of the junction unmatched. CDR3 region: CASSPRQGEAEAFF. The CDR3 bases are TGTGCCAGCAGCCCAAGACAGGGGGAGGCTGAAGCTTTCTTT.

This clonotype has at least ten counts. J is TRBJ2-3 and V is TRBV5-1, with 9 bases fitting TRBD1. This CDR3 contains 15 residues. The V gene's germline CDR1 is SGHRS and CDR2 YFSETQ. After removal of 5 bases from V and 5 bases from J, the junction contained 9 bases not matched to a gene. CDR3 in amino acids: CASRPLGQGLDTQYF. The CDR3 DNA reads TGCGCCAGCAGACCACTCGGACAGGGGTTAGATACGCAGTATTTT.

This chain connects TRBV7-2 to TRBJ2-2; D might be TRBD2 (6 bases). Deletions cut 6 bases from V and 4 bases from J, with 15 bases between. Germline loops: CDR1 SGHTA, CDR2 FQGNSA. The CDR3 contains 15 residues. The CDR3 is CASSRLDSITGELFF. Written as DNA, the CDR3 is TGTGCCAGCAGTAGACTAGACAGCATCACCGGGGAGCTGTTTTTT. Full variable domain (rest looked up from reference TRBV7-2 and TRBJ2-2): GAGVSQSPSNKVTEKGKDVELRCDPISGHTALYWYRQSLGQGLEFLIYFQGNSAPDKSGLPSDRFSAERTGGSVSTLTIQRTQQEDSAVYLCASSRLDSITGELFFGEGSRLTVL.

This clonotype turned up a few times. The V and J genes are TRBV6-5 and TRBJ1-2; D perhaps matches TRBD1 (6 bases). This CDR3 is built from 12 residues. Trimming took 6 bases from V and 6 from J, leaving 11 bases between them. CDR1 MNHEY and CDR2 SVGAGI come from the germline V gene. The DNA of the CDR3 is TGTGCCAGCAGCCCCCGGACAGATGGCTACACCTTC. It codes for CASSPRTDGYTF.

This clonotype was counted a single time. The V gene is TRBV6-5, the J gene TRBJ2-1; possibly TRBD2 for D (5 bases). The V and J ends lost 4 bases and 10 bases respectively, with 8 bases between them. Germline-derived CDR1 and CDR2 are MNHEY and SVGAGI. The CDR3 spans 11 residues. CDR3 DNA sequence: TGTGCCAGCAGTTGGGGAGAAGAGCAGTTCTTC. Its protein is CASSWGEEQFF.

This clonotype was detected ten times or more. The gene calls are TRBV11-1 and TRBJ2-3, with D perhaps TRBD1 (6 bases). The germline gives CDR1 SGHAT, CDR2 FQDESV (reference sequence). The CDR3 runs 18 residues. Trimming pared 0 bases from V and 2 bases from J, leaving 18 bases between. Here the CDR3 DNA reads TGTGCCAGCAGCTTAGCCTGGGCACAGGGCCTAAACACAGATACGCAGTATTTT. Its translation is CASSLAWAQGLNTDTQYF. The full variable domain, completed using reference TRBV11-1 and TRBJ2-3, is EAEVAQSPRYKITEKSQAVAFWCDPISGHATLYWYRQILGQGPELLVQFQDESVVDDSQLPKDRFSAERLKGVDSTLKIQPAELGDSAMYLCASSLAWAQGLNTDTQYFGPGTRLTVL.

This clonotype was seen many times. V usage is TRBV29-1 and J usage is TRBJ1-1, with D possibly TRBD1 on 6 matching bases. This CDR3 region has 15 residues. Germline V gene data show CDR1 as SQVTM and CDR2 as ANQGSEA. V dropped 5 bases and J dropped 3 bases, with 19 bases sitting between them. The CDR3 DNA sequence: TGCAGCGTTCCTTTTTGGGGGCCCCTGGACACTGAAGCTTTCTTT. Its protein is CSVPFWGPLDTEAFF.

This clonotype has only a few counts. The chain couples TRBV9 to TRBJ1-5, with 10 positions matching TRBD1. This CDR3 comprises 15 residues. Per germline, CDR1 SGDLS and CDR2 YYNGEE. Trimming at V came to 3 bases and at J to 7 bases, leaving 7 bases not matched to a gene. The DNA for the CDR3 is TGTGCCAGCAGCGCTACTTGGACAGGGGGACAGCCCCAGCATTTT. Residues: CASSATWTGGQPQHF.

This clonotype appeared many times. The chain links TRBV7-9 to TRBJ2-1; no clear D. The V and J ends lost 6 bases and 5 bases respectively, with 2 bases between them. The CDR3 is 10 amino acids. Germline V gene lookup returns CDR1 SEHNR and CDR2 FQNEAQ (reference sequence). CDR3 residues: CASRNNEQFF. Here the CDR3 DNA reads TGTGCCAGCAGGAACAATGAGCAGTTCTTC. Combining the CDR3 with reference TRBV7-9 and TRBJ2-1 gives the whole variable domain DTGVSQNPRHKITKRGQNVTFRCDPISEHNRLYWYRQTLGQGPEFLTYFQNEAQLEKSRLLSDRFSAERPKGSFSTLEIQRTEQGDSAMYLCASRNNEQFFGPGTRLTVL.

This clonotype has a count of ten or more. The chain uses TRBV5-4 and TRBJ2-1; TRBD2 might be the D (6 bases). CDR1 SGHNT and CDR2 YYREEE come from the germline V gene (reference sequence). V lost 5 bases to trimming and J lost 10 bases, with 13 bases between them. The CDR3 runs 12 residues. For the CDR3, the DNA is TGTGCCAGCAGTCCGGACTACCAAGAGCAGTTCTTC. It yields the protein CASSPDYQEQFF.

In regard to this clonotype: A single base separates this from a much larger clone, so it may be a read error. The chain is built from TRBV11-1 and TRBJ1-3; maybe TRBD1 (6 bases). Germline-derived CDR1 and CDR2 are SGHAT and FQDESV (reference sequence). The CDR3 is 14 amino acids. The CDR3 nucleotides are TGTGCCAGCAGCTCGCGGACAGATGGTAACAACATATATTTT. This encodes CASSSRTDGNNIYF.

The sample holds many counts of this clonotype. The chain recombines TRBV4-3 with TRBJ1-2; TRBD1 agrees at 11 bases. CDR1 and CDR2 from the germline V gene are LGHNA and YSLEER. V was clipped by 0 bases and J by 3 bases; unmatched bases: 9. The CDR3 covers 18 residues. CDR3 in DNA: TGCGCCAGCAGCCAAGATACGGGACAGGGGGTTTATTACTATGGCTACACCTTC. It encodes CASSQDTGQGVYYYGYTF.

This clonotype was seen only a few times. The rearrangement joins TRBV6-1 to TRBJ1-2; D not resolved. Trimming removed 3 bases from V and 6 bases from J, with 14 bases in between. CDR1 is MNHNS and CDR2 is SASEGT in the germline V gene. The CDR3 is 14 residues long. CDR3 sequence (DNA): TGTGCCAGCAGTGAGGGTTGGGAAGCGAATGGCTACACCTTC. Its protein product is CASSEGWEANGYTF.

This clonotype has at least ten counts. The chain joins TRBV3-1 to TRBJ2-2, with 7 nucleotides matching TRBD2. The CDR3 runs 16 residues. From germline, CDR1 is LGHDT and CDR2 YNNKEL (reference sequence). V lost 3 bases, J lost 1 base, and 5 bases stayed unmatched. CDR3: CASSHGPGGNTGELFF. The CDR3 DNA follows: TGTGCCAGCAGCCATGGGCCGGGGGGGAACACCGGGGAGCTGTTTTTT.

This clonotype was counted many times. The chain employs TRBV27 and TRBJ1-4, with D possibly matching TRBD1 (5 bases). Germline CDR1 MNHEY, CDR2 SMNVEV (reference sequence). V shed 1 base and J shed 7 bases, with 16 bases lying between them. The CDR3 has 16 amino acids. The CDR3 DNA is TGTGCCAGCAGTTTATGGGCGGGGGTGAAGGGTGAAAAACTGTTTTTT. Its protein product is CASSLWAGVKGEKLFF.

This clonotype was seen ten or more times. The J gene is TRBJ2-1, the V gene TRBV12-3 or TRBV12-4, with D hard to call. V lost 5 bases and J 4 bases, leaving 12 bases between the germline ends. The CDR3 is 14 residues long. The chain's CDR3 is CASSPRGEYNEQFF. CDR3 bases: TGTGCCAGCAGTCCACGAGGTGAATACAATGAGCAGTTCTTC.

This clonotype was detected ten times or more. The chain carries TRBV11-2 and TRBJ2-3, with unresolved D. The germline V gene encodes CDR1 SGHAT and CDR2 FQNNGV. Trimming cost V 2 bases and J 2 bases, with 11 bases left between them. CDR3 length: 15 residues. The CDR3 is CASSLFPFNTDTQYF. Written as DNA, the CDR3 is TGTGCCAGCAGCTTATTCCCCTTCAACACAGATACGCAGTATTTT.

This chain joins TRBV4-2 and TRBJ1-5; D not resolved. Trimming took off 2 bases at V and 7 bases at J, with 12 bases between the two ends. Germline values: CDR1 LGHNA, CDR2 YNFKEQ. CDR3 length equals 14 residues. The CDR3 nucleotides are TGTGCCAGCAGCCAAACGGGTGATCGGCAGCCCCAGCATTTT. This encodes CASSQTGDRQPQHF.

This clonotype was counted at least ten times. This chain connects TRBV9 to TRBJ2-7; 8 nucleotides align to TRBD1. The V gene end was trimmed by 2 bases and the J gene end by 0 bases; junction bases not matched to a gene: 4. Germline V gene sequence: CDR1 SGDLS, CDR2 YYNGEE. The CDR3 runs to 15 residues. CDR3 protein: CASSVRQGSSYEQYV. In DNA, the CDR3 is TGTGCCAGCAGCGTCCGACAGGGGAGCTCCTACGAGCAGTACGTC.

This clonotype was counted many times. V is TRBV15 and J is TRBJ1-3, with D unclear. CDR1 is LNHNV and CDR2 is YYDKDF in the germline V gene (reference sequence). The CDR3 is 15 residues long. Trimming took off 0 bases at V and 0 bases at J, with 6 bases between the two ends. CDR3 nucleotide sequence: TGTGCCACCAGCAGAGATCGGGGCTCTGGAAACACCATATATTTT. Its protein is CATSRDRGSGNTIYF.

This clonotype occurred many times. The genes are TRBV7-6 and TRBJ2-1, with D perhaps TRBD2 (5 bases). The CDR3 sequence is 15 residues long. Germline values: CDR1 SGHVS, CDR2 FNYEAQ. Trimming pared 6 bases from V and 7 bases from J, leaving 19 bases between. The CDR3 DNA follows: TGTGCCAGCAGTCCGGGTGGGAGCCCTATTAATGAGCAGTTCTTC. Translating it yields CASSPGGSPINEQFF.

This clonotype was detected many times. The DNA for the CDR3 is TGTGCCATCAAACACAGCGGTACTCTGGGCACCGGGGAGCTGTTTTTT. Translating gives CAIKHSGTLGTGELFF. The chain joins TRBV10-3 to TRBJ2-2, with D possibly TRBD2 on 5 matching bases. The CDR3 runs to 16 residues. CDR1 ENHRY and CDR2 SYGVKD come from the germline V gene. V was shortened by 7 bases and J by 4 bases, with 19 bases between the two germline ends.

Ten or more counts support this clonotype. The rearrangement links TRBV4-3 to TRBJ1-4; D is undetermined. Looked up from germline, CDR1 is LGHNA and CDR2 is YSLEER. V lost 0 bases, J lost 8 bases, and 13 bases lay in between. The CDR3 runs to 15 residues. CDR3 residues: CASSQDSAEWEKLFF. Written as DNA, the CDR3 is TGCGCCAGCAGCCAAGATTCGGCCGAGTGGGAAAAACTGTTTTTT.

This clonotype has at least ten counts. The CDR3 DNA is TGTGCCAGCAGTAGAATGGTGGACCGTTCCTACGAGCAGTACTTC. Translated, it gives CASSRMVDRSYEQYF. The V gene is TRBV6-1, the J gene TRBJ2-7; D is undetermined. The ends were cut back, 5 bases at V and 1 base at J, with 15 bases in the middle. Germline assignment: CDR1 MNHNS and CDR2 SASEGT. This CDR3 region has 15 residues.

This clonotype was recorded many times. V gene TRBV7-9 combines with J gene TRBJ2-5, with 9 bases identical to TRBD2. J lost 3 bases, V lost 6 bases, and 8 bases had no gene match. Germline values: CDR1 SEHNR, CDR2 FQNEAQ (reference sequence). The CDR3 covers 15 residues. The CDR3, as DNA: TGTGCCAGCAGGCCGACTAGCGGAGACGAAGAGACCCAGTACTTC. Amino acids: CASRPTSGDEETQYF.

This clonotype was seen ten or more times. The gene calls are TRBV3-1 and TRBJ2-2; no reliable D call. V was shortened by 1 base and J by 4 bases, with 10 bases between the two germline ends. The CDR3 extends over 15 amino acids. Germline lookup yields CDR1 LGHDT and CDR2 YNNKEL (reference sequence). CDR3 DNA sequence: TGTGCCAGCAGCCAAGTGGGTCGGAGCACCGGGGAGCTGTTTTTT. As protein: CASSQVGRSTGELFF.